These 14 T cell receptor beta chains came from one sample sequenced in a study of human T cells and chemical hapten exposure (dated by TCRdb to the early 2020s). The library was prepared using RACE. The instrument given in TCRdb is NextSeq 500. TCRdb itself trimmed the public reads at Q25 with fastp, ran MiXCR and retained productive beta chains. Every distinct CDR3 protein forms one entry, paired with its most common genes and DNA. Recorded for this sample are fewer than 200,000 distinct CDR3 sequences; 28% of them occurred a single time. The top ten hold about 2.1% of the sample. The sample's time point label, in plain terms: patch test 3, about 24 weeks after DPC sensitization. Read against the paper, the sample's treatment or condition label means: therapeutic diphenylcyclopropenone sensitization with weekly scalp DPC. This specimen consisted of whole blood, obtained in connection with sensitization to the hapten diphenylcyclopropenone (DPC). These TCRs come from a woman between 18 and 29 years old with alopecia areata. Some clones in this sample may be carry-over from other donors' samples.

The chain combines TRBV4-2 with TRBJ1-1, with D unresolved. Trimming took off 0 bases at V and 5 bases at J, with 19 bases between the two ends. CDR1 LGHNA and CDR2 YNFKEQ come from the germline V gene. The CDR3 extends over 17 amino acids. In DNA form, the CDR3 reads TGTGCCAGCAGCCAAGATGTTAAGAGGGAGCGAGGTACTGAAGCTTTCTTT. Amino acids: CASSQDVKRERGTEAFF.

CDR3 sequence (DNA): TGCGCCAGCAGCTTGGAGGGAACCGGGGAGCTGTTTTTT. Translation gives CASSLEGTGELFF. V and J are TRBV5-1 and TRBJ2-2; D not resolved. Germline V lookup: CDR1 SGHRS, CDR2 YFSETQ. This CDR3 spans 13 amino acids. The V end lost 0 bases, the J end lost 5 bases, and 5 bases lay between the germline ends.

The chain uses TRBV4-1 and TRBJ1-1; D gene ambiguous. The ends were cut back, 4 bases at V and 1 base at J, with 7 bases in the middle. CDR1 is MGHRA and CDR2 is YSYEKL in the germline V gene. CDR3 length: 13 residues. The CDR3: CASSPDTNTEAFF. In nucleotides, the CDR3 is TGCGCCAGCAGCCCTGACACGAACACTGAAGCTTTCTTT.

There are many counts of this clonotype. This sequence joins TRBV6-6 and TRBJ1-2; a possible D gene is TRBD1 (5 bases). There are 12 residues in the CDR3. Germline assignment: CDR1 MNHNY and CDR2 SVGAGI (reference sequence). Between the trimmed V and J ends, which lost 7 bases and 4 bases, there was a span of 10 bases. CDR3 sequence reads: CASTPGSYGYTF. The DNA of the CDR3 is TGTGCCAGCACTCCAGGGTCCTATGGCTACACCTTC.

CDR3 nucleotide sequence: TGCAGTGCTACCCTTAGCGGGAGGACAGATACGCAGTATTTT. This encodes CSATLSGRTDTQYF. V gene TRBV20-1 combines with J gene TRBJ2-3; 10 nucleotides align to TRBD2. The CDR3 is made up of 14 amino acids. Trimming at V came to 4 bases and at J to 3 bases, leaving 4 bases not matched to a gene. Germline V gives CDR1 DFQATT, CDR2 SNEGSKA (reference sequence).

This clonotype showed up just a few times. The chain is built from TRBV6-5 and TRBJ2-1; a possible D gene is TRBD2 (6 bases). The germline V gene has CDR1 MNHEY and CDR2 SVGAGI. V lost 2 bases to trimming and J lost 2 bases, with 10 bases between them. This CDR3 is 15 amino acids long. CDR3 in amino acids: CASSYPGRPYNEQFF. The DNA of the CDR3 is TGTGCCAGCAGTTACCCCGGGAGACCCTACAATGAGCAGTTCTTC.

This clonotype was detected only a few times. The gene calls are TRBV29-1 and TRBJ1-4; D unclear. CDR1 SQVTM and CDR2 ANQGSEA come from the germline V gene. V was pared by 2 bases and J by 10 bases, with 8 bases between. The CDR3 is 11 residues long. In nucleotides, the CDR3 is TGCAGCGTTGAAAAGGGCGGAAAACTGTTTTTT. Amino acids: CSVEKGGKLFF.

The J gene is TRBJ2-1, the V gene TRBV10-3, with 10 positions matching TRBD2. CDR3 length: 13 residues. The V gene's germline CDR1 is ENHRY and CDR2 SYGVKD. Trimming cost V 6 bases and J 6 bases; bases outside gene matches: 2. CDR3 coding DNA: TGTGCCATCAGACTAGCGGGGTCCAATGAGCAGTTCTTC. The encoded protein is CAIRLAGSNEQFF.

The table lists this clonotype with many counts. The J gene is TRBJ2-1, the V gene TRBV7-2; D gene ambiguous. Germline V gene lookup returns CDR1 SGHTA and CDR2 FQGNSA. This CDR3 contains 13 residues. V was cut by 5 bases and J by 8 bases, with 13 bases left in between. The CDR3 sequence: CASSRPRVDEQFF. For the CDR3, the DNA is TGTGCCAGCAGCCGTCCACGGGTCGATGAGCAGTTCTTC.

This clonotype was seen a few times. The chain recombines TRBV20-1 with TRBJ1-1; D is possibly TRBD1 (6 bases). The V end was cut by 5 bases, the J end by 4 bases, with 17 bases between. The germline CDR1 and CDR2 sequences are DFQATT and SNEGSKA (reference sequence). The CDR3 covers 14 residues. CDR3 sequence reads: CSASNPRGGTEAFF. The CDR3 region has the DNA TGCAGTGCTTCTAACCCCAGGGGAGGCACTGAAGCTTTCTTT.

The chain has TRBV6-2 or TRBV6-3 and TRBJ2-3, with TRBD2 identical over 9 bases. CDR3 length: 14 residues. The ends lost 5 bases at V and 3 bases at J; junction bases unmatched: 3. CDR1 and CDR2 (germline): MNHEY, SVGEGT. Here the CDR3 DNA reads TGTGCCAGCAGTAGCGGGAGGTTGACAGATACGCAGTATTTT. Its translation: CASSSGRLTDTQYF.

This clonotype has only a few counts. This chain uses TRBV6-2 or TRBV6-3 with TRBJ2-7; D is possibly TRBD1 or TRBD2 (5 bases each). CDR3 length: 14 residues. Germline V CDR1 and CDR2: MNHEY, SVGEGT. V lost 5 bases, J lost 2 bases, and 13 bases lay in between. DNA of the CDR3: TGTGCCAGCAGTCCCGGGACCGCCACCTACGAGCAGTACTTC. Amino acids: CASSPGTATYEQYF.

This clonotype was detected ten times or more. This sequence joins TRBV28 and TRBJ2-7; TRBD1 agrees at 7 bases. CDR3 length equals 15 residues. The V gene's germline CDR1 is MDHEN and CDR2 SYDVKM. V lost 7 bases, J lost 4 bases, and 13 bases stayed unmatched. CDR3 sequence (DNA): TGTGCCAGCAACCCCGCGGCAGGGGGTGGGTACGAGCAGTACTTC. This gives the protein CASNPAAGGGYEQYF.

This clonotype came up a few times. The chain joins TRBV11-1 to TRBJ2-7; 7 nucleotides line up with TRBD1. The CDR3 length is 16 residues. CDR1 is SGHAT and CDR2 is FQDESV in the germline V gene (reference sequence). Trimming at V came to 5 bases and at J to 2 bases, leaving 12 bases not matched to a gene. DNA of the CDR3: TGTGCCAGCAGCCTCCTGCTCGGGACAGCTGCCTACGAGCAGTACTTC. Its translation is CASSLLLGTAAYEQYF. Looking up the rest from reference TRBV11-1 and TRBJ2-7 gives the full variable domain: EAEVAQSPRYKITEKSQAVAFWCDPISGHATLYWYRQILGQGPELLVQFQDESVVDDSQLPKDRFSAERLKGVDSTLKIQPAELGDSAMYLCASSLLLGTAAYEQYFGPGTRLTVT.